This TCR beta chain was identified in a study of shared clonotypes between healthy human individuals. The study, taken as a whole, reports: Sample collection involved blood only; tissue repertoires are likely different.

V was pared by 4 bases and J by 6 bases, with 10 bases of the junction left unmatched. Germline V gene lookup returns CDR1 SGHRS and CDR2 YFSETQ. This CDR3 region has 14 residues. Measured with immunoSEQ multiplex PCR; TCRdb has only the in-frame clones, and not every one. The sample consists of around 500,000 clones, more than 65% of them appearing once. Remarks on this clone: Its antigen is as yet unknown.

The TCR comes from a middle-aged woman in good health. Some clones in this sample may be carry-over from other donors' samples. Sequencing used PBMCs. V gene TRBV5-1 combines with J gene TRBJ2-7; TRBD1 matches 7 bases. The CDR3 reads CASSPRTGRIEQYF. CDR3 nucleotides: TGCGCCAGCAGCCCAAGGACAGGACGAATCGAGCAGTACTTC.